This TCR beta chain is from a study of blood T cell repertoires in COVID-19. As for the study in general: Material from acute and convalescent COVID-19 was sourced from the United States, Italy and Spain. The analysed material was cDNA or gDNA that came from T cells, B-cell-depleted T cells, or PBMCs.

Per the authors' pipeline: From reference gene primer amplification, estimates of nucleated cell counts were derived. The data were produced by immunoSEQ multiplex PCR, yet TCRdb's version contains in-frame clones alone and is incomplete. The V and J calls and the clone size are those of that table, but D and trimming were determined from the DNA. There are around 53,000 clones in the sample; about three quarters occur only once, and roughly 23% lies in the top ten. V shed 7 bases and J 5 bases; nucleotides not matched to a gene: 5. CDR3 length equals 13 residues. Sequenced input: peripheral blood. The sequence was collected from a man aged 45 to 65 with active or convalescent COVID-19. This rearrangement joins TRBV12-3 or TRBV12-4 to TRBJ1-1, with TRBD1 matching over 9 bases. The CDR3 bases are TGTGCCAGCAAGACAGGGGGATGGACTGAAGCTTTCTTT. Translated: CASKTGGWTEAFF.